These 21 T cell receptor beta chains share one sample of origin, sequenced in a study of kidney transplant recipient with SARS-CoV-2 infection. Each CDR3 protein gets one entry after TCRdb re-called the reads with MiXCR. This table holds 200,000 to 300,000 distinct CDR3 sequences, more than 25% found once. Sample: a blood sample, taken at baseline and on day 111 from a kidney transplant recipient. These receptors all stem from a male patient aged 25-45 years who had COVID-19 and was a kidney transplant recipient. Some T cells here may be from the graft donor.

Ten or more counts support this clonotype. V gene TRBV5-6 combines with J gene TRBJ2-7; D gene uncertain. The length of the CDR3 is 14 residues. V was clipped by 2 bases and J by 0 bases, with 9 bases between them. Germline-derived CDR1 and CDR2 are SGHDT and YYEEEE. CDR3 region: CASSFVLSSYEQYV. CDR3 in DNA: TGTGCCAGCAGCTTCGTATTAAGCTCCTACGAGCAGTACGTC.

This clonotype was detected many times. The rearrangement uses TRBV4-2 and TRBJ1-1; D gene ambiguous. V was trimmed by 0 bases and J by 11 bases, leaving 13 bases between them. The CDR3 has 13 amino acids. Germline CDR1 LGHNA, CDR2 YNFKEQ. In DNA, the CDR3 is TGTGCCAGCAGCCAAGATTCTGGTGCCTTGGCTTTCTTT. The encoded protein is CASSQDSGALAFF.

This clonotype was counted ten times or more. The rearrangement links TRBV5-1 to TRBJ2-3; either TRBD1 or TRBD2 may supply D (6 bases each). V dropped 0 bases and J dropped 0 bases, with 11 bases sitting between them. The CDR3 contains 16 residues. Germline V gives CDR1 SGHRS, CDR2 YFSETQ. The CDR3 sequence: CASSLATGASTDTQYF. DNA for the CDR3: TGCGCCAGCAGCTTGGCCACGGGGGCTAGCACAGATACGCAGTATTTT.

For this clonotype: This may be a read error, as it is one base from a much larger clone. CDR3 nucleotide sequence: TGTGCCAGCAGTTTGGGACAGAGCGCTAATGAAAAACTGTTTTTT. Translated, it gives CASSLGQSANEKLFF. V gene TRBV28 combines with J gene TRBJ1-4; 7 bases are shared with TRBD1. J was trimmed by 3 bases and V by 3 bases; bases with no gene match: 4. CDR1 MDHEN and CDR2 SYDVKM come from the germline V gene. The CDR3 totals 15 residues.

This clonotype was counted ten times or more. This sequence joins TRBV6-8 and TRBJ2-1; 9 nucleotides line up with TRBD2. Germline values: CDR1 MNHGY, CDR2 SAAAGT. The CDR3 consists of 12 residues. J was trimmed by 16 bases and V by 6 bases; bases with no gene match: 10. The CDR3 nucleotides are TGTGCCAGCAGACAAAGCGGGAGGATATCCTTCTTC. Protein sequence: CASRQSGRISFF.

This clonotype has ten or more counts. V is TRBV25-1 and J is TRBJ2-2; 8 bases match TRBD2. The CDR3 extends over 17 amino acids. Germline V gene lookup returns CDR1 MGHDK and CDR2 SYGVNS. V lost 0 bases, J lost 6 bases, and 9 bases stayed unmatched. The CDR3 nucleotides read TGTGCCAGCAGTGAATATAGCGGGGTTTCGTTCTCCGGGGAGCTGTTTTTT. Encoded protein: CASSEYSGVSFSGELFF.

Only one count was recorded for this clonotype. Since a much larger clone is just one base distant, this may be a read error. The V call is TRBV11-3, the J call TRBJ1-2; no definite D call. Trimming removed 5 bases from V and 4 bases from J, with 23 bases in between. Germline V gene data show CDR1 as SGHNT and CDR2 as YENEEA. This CDR3 is built from 17 residues. The CDR3 nucleotides read TGTGCCAGCAGCAGTACGACCGATCTCGGAAAGACCTATGGCTACACCTTC. It translates to CASSSTTDLGKTYGYTF.

This clonotype was picked up many times. V and J are TRBV18 and TRBJ2-7, with a tentative D call TRBD1 (7 bases). Germline CDR1 KGHSH, CDR2 LQKENI. The CDR3 consists of 15 residues. V was shortened by 5 bases and J by 3 bases, with 17 bases between the two germline ends. The CDR3 loop is CASSAGTADLYEQYF. For the CDR3, the DNA is TGTGCCAGCTCAGCGGGGACAGCCGACCTCTACGAGCAGTACTTC.

This chain links TRBV9 with TRBJ1-2, with no clear D. Looked up from germline, CDR1 is SGDLS and CDR2 is YYNGEE. V was pared by 7 bases and J by 4 bases, with 23 bases between. The CDR3 has 16 amino acids. The CDR3 is CASHVVYSRKTYGYTF. The CDR3 nucleotides are TGTGCCAGCCATGTAGTGTACTCAAGAAAGACCTATGGCTACACCTTC.

This clonotype has ten or more counts. This rearrangement joins TRBV5-6 to TRBJ2-2, with TRBD2 identical over 14 bases. V trimming: 0 bases; J trimming: 6 bases; junction bases outside the gene matches: 4. The CDR3 totals 17 residues. Germline CDR1 reads SGHDT; CDR2 reads YYEEEE. The CDR3 protein is CASSLAGLAGVAGELFF. Written as DNA, the CDR3 is TGTGCCAGCAGCTTGGCGGGACTAGCGGGAGTGGCCGGGGAGCTGTTTTTT.

In this sample, this clonotype turned up many times. The chain is built from TRBV2 and TRBJ1-5; TRBD1 agrees at 9 bases. Losses at the gene ends were 2 bases for V and 4 bases for J; bases not matched to a gene: 6. In germline, CDR1 is SNHLY, CDR2 FYNNEI. The CDR3 totals 16 residues. The CDR3 is CASSERGTGYNQPQHF. The CDR3 nucleotides are TGTGCCAGCAGTGAAAGAGGGACAGGGTATAATCAGCCCCAGCATTTT.

For this clonotype: Just one base apart from a much larger clone, this may be a read error. The CDR3 here is CASSPRGRDGDDEQFF. In DNA, the CDR3 is TGTGCCAGCAGCCCTCGTGGAAGGGATGGAGACGATGAGCAGTTCTTC. This chain uses TRBV14 with TRBJ2-1; D is ambiguous. V was shortened by 4 bases and J by 8 bases, with 21 bases between the two germline ends. The CDR3 is made up of 16 amino acids. CDR1 and CDR2 (germline): SGHDN, FVKESK. Full variable domain (rest looked up from reference TRBV14 and TRBJ2-1): EAGVTQFPSHSVIEKGQTVTLRCDPISGHDNLYWYRRVMGKEIKFLLHFVKESKQDESGMPNNRFLAERTGGTYSTLKVQPAELEDSGVYFCASSPRGRDGDDEQFFGPGTRLTVL.

This clonotype occurred many times. The rearrangement links TRBV29-1 to TRBJ1-5; D unclear. Trimming shortened V by 4 bases and J by 3 bases, and 10 bases separated the two germline ends. CDR3 length equals 13 residues. Germline V gives CDR1 SQVTM, CDR2 ANQGSEA. The CDR3 sequence: CSVVQLPNQPQHF. The DNA of the CDR3 is TGCAGCGTTGTACAGCTCCCCAATCAGCCCCAGCATTTT.

This clonotype has at least ten counts. This rearrangement joins TRBV11-2 to TRBJ1-1; no reliable D call. The CDR3 loop spans 14 amino acids. Germline V gene sequence: CDR1 SGHAT, CDR2 FQNNGV. V dropped 0 bases and J dropped 4 bases, with 9 bases sitting between them. DNA of the CDR3: TGTGCCAGCAGCTTAGACTGGACGGCCACTGAAGCTTTCTTT. Protein: CASSLDWTATEAFF. The full variable domain, with the rest looked up from reference TRBV11-2 and TRBJ1-1, is EAGVAQSPRYKIIEKRQSVAFWCNPISGHATLYWYQQILGQGPKLLIQFQNNGVVDDSQLPKDRFSAERLKGVDSTLKIQPAKLEDSAVYLCASSLDWTATEAFFGQGTRLTVV.

This clonotype was observed many times. This sequence joins TRBV3-1 and TRBJ1-2; D might be TRBD1 (5 bases). The CDR3 is made up of 14 amino acids. Germline CDR1 is LGHDT and CDR2 is YNNKEL (reference sequence). V was shortened by 6 bases and J by 3 bases, with 14 bases between the two germline ends. The CDR3 region is CASRGLGKDYGYTF. In DNA, the CDR3 is TGTGCCAGCAGGGGGCTGGGAAAGGACTATGGCTACACCTTC.

Many counts were recorded for this clonotype. The chain links TRBV4-2 to TRBJ2-5; TRBD1 matches 7 bases. This CDR3 has 17 residues. Germline V lookup: CDR1 LGHNA, CDR2 YNFKEQ. V was clipped by 0 bases and J by 3 bases; unmatched bases: 10. The CDR3 here is CASSQDGDRETKETQYF. The DNA of the CDR3 is TGTGCCAGCAGCCAAGATGGCGACAGGGAGACTAAAGAGACCCAGTACTTC.

A remark on this clonotype: A single base separates this from a much larger clone, so it may be a read error. This rearrangement joins TRBV30 to TRBJ1-1; a weak D match, TRBD1 (6 bases). V dropped 3 bases and J dropped 1 base, with 21 bases sitting between them. Germline V gene data show CDR1 as GTSNPN and CDR2 as SVGIG (reference sequence). The CDR3 contains 17 residues. CDR3 protein: CAWSPSDRPMENTEAFF. The CDR3, as DNA: TGTGCCTGGAGCCCATCTGACAGGCCCATGGAGAACACTGAAGCTTTCTTT.

This clonotype was picked up many times. V and J are TRBV6-5 and TRBJ1-5, with D hard to call. CDR3 length: 15 amino acids. The V gene's germline CDR1 is MNHEY and CDR2 SVGAGI. Trimming took 0 bases from V and 2 from J, leaving 8 bases between them. CDR3 protein: CASSYSSGGNQPQHF. For the CDR3, the DNA is TGTGCCAGCAGTTACTCGAGTGGTGGCAATCAGCCCCAGCATTTT.

A remark on this clonotype: A much larger clone differs from this one at a single base, so this may be a read error. V usage is TRBV24-1 and J usage is TRBJ2-5; 11 bases align to TRBD1. Germline CDR1 and CDR2: KGHDR and SFDVKD. This CDR3 is built from 15 residues. The CDR3 sequence: CATSDPGQGDHEQHF. Here the CDR3 DNA reads TGTGCCACCAGTGATCCGGGACAGGGGGACCACGAGCAGCACTTC.

The table lists this clonotype with many counts. V and J are TRBV28 and TRBJ2-3; D is perhaps TRBD2 (6 bases). Per the germline V gene, CDR1 is MDHEN and CDR2 is SYDVKM. The ends were cut back, 6 bases at V and 8 bases at J, with 15 bases in the middle. The CDR3 is 13 amino acids. The CDR3 DNA sequence: TGTGCCAGCAGAGTGGAGGGGATAGGTACGCAGTATTTT. Translated: CASRVEGIGTQYF.

This clonotype was detected ten times or more. V and J are TRBV6-8 and TRBJ1-2; D call uncertain. The CDR3 extends over 17 amino acids. CDR1 MNHGY and CDR2 SAAAGT come from the germline V gene. V was pared by 5 bases and J by 4 bases, with 23 bases between. The CDR3, as DNA: TGTGCCAGCAGTGAACCCACACGCTCTAGAAAGACCTATGGCTACACCTTC. Protein product: CASSEPTRSRKTYGYTF.